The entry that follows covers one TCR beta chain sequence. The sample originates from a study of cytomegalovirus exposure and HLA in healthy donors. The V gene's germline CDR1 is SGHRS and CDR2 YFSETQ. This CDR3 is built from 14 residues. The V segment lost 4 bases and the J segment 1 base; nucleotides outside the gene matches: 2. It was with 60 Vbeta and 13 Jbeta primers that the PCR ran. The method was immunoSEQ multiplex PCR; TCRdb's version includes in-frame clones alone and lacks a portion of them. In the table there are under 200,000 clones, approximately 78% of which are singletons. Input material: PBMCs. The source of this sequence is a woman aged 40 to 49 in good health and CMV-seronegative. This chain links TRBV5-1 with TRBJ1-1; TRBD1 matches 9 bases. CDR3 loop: CASSVGQGNTEAFF. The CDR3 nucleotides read TGCGCCAGCAGCGTGGGACAGGGGAACACTGAAGCTTTCTTT.